Shown below are 5 T cell receptor beta chains from a single sample sequenced in a study of T cell responses to AZD1222 COVID-19 vaccine. TCRdb's copy holds only in-frame clones and misses some; the assay was immunoSEQ multiplex PCR. Seen here are about 150,000 clones, about 88% observed once, and the top ten hold 3% to 3.5%. This specimen was peripheral blood, taken on day 0 of AZD1222 vaccination. The receptor source for this set is an adult in good health.

This clone turned up a few times. The V call is TRBV28, the J call TRBJ2-2; the D gene is possibly TRBD1 (6 bases). The CDR3 totals 14 residues. Between the trimmed V and J ends, which lost 2 bases and 5 bases, there was a span of 9 bases. In germline, CDR1 is MDHEN, CDR2 SYDVKM. The CDR3 DNA is TGTGCCAGCAGTTTAGGGACACGGACCGGGGAGCTGTTTTTT. It yields the protein CASSLGTRTGELFF.

This sequence joins TRBV19 and TRBJ1-6, with no clear D. The CDR3 runs 13 residues. Germline assignment: CDR1 LNHDA and CDR2 SQIVND (reference sequence). V was clipped by 3 bases and J by 7 bases, with 7 bases between them. The CDR3 loop is CASSIGVNSPLHF. As DNA, the CDR3 is TGTGCCAGTAGTATTGGGGTCAATTCACCCCTCCACTTT. Full variable domain (remainder filled in from reference TRBV19 and TRBJ1-6): DGGITQSPKYLFRKEGQNVTLSCEQNLNHDAMYWYRQDPGQGLRLIYYSQIVNDFQKGDIAEGYSVSREKKESFPLTVTSAQKNPTAFYLCASSIGVNSPLHFGNGTRLTVT.

The chain employs TRBV6-2 or TRBV6-3 and TRBJ1-1, with unresolved D. V gave up 4 bases and J gave up 1 base, with 7 bases separating them. The germline V gene encodes CDR1 MNHEY and CDR2 SVGEGT. There are 13 residues in the CDR3. CDR3 loop: CASSFLRNTEAFF. In DNA, the CDR3 is TGTGCCAGCAGTTTCTTACGGAACACTGAAGCTTTCTTT.

The V and J genes are TRBV5-1 and TRBJ1-1; the match to TRBD1 covers 7 bases. This CDR3 spans 13 amino acids. Germline values: CDR1 SGHRS, CDR2 YFSETQ. The junction had 3 bases not matched to a gene; V was cut back by 4 bases and J by 3 bases. This chain's CDR3 is CASSITGDTEAFF. The CDR3 DNA reads TGCGCCAGCAGCATTACAGGGGACACTGAAGCTTTCTTT.

As DNA, the CDR3 is TGTGCCAGCACCCGGGCCGCCGGCTACGAGCAGTACTTC. This encodes CASTRAAGYEQYF. The rearrangement links TRBV6-1 to TRBJ2-7; no clear D. The V gene's germline CDR1 is MNHNS and CDR2 SASEGT. Trimming left V 7 bases short and J 3 bases short, with 13 bases between. The CDR3 has 13 amino acids.